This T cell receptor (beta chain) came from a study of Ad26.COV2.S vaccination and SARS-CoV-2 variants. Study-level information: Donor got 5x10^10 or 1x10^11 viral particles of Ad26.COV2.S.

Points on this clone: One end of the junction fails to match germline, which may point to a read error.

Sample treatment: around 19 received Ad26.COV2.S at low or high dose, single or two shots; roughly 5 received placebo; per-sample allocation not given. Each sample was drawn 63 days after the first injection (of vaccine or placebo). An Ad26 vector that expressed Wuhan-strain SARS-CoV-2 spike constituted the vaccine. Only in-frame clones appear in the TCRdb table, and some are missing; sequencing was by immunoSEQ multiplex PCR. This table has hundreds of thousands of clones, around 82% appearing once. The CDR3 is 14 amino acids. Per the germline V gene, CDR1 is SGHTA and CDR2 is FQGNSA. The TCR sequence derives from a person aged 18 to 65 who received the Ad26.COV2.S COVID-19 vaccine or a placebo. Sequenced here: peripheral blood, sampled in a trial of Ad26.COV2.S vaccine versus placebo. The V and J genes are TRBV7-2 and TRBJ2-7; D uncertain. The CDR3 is CASSPMWTSHEQYF. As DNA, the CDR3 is TGTGCCAGCAGCCCTATGTGGACCTCCCACGAGCAGTACTTC.